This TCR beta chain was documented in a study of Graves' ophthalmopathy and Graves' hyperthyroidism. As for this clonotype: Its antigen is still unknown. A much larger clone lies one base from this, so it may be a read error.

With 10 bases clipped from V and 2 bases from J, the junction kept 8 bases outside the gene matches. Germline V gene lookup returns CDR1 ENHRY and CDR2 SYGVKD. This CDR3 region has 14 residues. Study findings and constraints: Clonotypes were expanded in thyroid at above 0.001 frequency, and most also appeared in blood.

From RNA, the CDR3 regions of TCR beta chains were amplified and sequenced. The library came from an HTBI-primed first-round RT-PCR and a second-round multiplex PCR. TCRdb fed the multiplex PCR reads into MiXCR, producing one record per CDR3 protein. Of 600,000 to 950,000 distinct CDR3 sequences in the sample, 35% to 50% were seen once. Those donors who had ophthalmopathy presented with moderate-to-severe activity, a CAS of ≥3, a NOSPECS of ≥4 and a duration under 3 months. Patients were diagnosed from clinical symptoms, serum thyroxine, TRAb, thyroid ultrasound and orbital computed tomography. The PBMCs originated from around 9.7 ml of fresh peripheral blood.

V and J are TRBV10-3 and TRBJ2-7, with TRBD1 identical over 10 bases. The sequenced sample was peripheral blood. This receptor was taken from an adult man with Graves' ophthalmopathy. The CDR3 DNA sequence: TGTGCCACCAGACCGGGACAGGGGACCTACGAGCAGTACTTC. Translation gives CATRPGQGTYEQYF.